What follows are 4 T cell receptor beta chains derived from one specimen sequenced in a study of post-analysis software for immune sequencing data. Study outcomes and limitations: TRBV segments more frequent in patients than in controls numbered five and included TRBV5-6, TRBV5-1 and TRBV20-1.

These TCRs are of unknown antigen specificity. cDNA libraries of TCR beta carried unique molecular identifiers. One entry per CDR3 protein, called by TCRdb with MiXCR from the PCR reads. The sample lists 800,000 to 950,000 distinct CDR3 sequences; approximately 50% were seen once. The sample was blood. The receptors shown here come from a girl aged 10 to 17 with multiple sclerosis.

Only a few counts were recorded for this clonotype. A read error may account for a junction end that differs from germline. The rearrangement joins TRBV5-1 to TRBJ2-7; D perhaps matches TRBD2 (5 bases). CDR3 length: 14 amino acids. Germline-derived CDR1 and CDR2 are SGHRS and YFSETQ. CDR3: CASSLGSPGNEQYF. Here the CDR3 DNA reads TGCGCCAGTAGCTTAGGCAGCCCGGGGAACGAGCAGTACTTC.

The CDR3 nucleotides are TGTGCCAGCAGCCTAATACAGGGAGATTACGACGAGCAGTACTTC. Translated, it gives CASSLIQGDYDEQYF. The rearrangement joins TRBV7-9 to TRBJ2-7, with D tentatively TRBD1 (6 bases). V lost 5 bases and J lost 5, with 19 bases in between. This CDR3 comprises 15 residues. Germline V gene lookup returns CDR1 SEHNR and CDR2 FQNEAQ (reference sequence).

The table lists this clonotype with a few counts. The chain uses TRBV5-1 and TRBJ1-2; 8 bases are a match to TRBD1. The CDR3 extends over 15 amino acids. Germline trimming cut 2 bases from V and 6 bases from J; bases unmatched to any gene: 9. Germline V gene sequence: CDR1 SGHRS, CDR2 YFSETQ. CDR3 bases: TGCGCCAGCAGCTTCCTAGCAGGGGGCACTAATGGCTACACCTTC. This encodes CASSFLAGGTNGYTF.

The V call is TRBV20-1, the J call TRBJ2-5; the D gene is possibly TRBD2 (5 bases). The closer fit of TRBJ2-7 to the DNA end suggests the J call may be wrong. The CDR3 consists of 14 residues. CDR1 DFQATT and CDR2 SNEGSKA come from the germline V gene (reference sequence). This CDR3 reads CSARDHGNAHEQYF. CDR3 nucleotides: TGCAGTGCTAGAGATCACGGGAATGCCCACGAGCAGTACTTC.